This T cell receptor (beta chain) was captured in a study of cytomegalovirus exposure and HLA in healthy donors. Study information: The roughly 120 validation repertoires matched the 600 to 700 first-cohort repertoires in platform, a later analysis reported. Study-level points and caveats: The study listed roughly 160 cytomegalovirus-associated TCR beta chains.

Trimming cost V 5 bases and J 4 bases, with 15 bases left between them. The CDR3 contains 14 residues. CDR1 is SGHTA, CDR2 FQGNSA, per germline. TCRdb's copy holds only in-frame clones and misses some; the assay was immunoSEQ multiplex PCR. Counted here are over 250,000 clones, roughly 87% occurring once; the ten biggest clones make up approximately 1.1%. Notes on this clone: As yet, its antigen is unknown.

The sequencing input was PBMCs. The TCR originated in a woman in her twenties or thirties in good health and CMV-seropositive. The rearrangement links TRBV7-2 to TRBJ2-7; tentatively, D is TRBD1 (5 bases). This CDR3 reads CASSAAPGLYEQYF. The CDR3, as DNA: TGTGCCAGCAGCGCTGCACCAGGGCTATACGAGCAGTACTTC.